These T cell receptor beta chains were read from a single sample in a study of cytomegalovirus exposure and HLA in healthy donors. Sequenced by immunoSEQ multiplex PCR; TCRdb stores in-frame clones only, minus some. This sample has about 160,000 clones, with roughly 80% found just once. Sequenced: PBMCs. Receptors were obtained from a man aged 35 to 55 in good health and CMV-seronegative. Both conserved end residues are part of each CDR3. Fields, in order: CDR3 protein, CDR3 DNA, V gene, D gene, J gene, clone size. The D gene is left open where the match is weak. Size tells how often a clone was seen (once, few, many) or the class of an expanded clone, and some rows leave it out.

cdr3_aa: CASSQVGGRDEQYF; cdr3_nt: TGTGCCAGCAGCCAAGTCGGGGGTCGGGACGAGCAGTACTTC; v_call: TRBV4-2; d_call: NA; j_call: TRBJ2-7; clone_size: NA
cdr3_aa: CASSHRDSPLHF; cdr3_nt: TGTGCCAGCAGTCACAGAGATTCACCCCTCCACTTT; v_call: TRBV6-5; d_call: NA; j_call: TRBJ1-6; clone_size: few
cdr3_aa: CASSLWGLEKETQYF; cdr3_nt: TGTGCCAGCAGTTTATGGGGCCTTGAAAAAGAGACCCAGTACTTC; v_call: TRBV27; d_call: NA; j_call: TRBJ2-5; clone_size: NA
cdr3_aa: CASSLDREHNEQFF; cdr3_nt: TGTGCCAGCAGCTTAGACAGGGAGCACAATGAGCAGTTCTTC; v_call: TRBV7-9; d_call: NA; j_call: TRBJ2-1; clone_size: NA
cdr3_aa: CSVASGVSEAFF; cdr3_nt: TGCAGCGTTGCGTCGGGAGTCTCTGAAGCTTTCTTT; v_call: TRBV29-1; d_call: NA; j_call: TRBJ1-1; clone_size: few
cdr3_aa: CASSLRGNYGYTF; cdr3_nt: TGTGCCAGCAGTTTGAGGGGGAACTATGGCTACACCTTC; v_call: TRBV28; d_call: NA; j_call: TRBJ1-2; clone_size: NA
cdr3_aa: CASSLGTGSGYEQYF; cdr3_nt: TGTGCCAGCAGCCTCGGGACAGGGTCGGGCTACGAGCAGTACTTC; v_call: TRBV7-6; d_call: TRBD1; j_call: TRBJ2-7; clone_size: once
cdr3_aa: CASSLRTVGTELNTGELFF; cdr3_nt: TGTGCCAGCAGCTTGCGGACAGTTGGTACAGAGTTAAACACCGGGGAGCTGTTTTTT; v_call: TRBV5-5; d_call: NA; j_call: TRBJ2-2; clone_size: NA
cdr3_aa: CASSVEGSGANVLTF; cdr3_nt: TGTGCCAGCAGCGTAGAGGGGTCTGGGGCCAACGTCCTGACTTTC; v_call: TRBV9; d_call: NA; j_call: TRBJ2-6; clone_size: few
cdr3_aa: CASSLPGTGGNSPLHF; cdr3_nt: TGTGCCAGCAGTCTTCCGGGGACAGGGGGAAATTCACCCCTCCACTTT; v_call: TRBV6-6; d_call: TRBD1; j_call: TRBJ1-6; clone_size: NA
cdr3_aa: CASSINGQAGSYNEQFF; cdr3_nt: TGTGCCAGCAGCATAAACGGACAGGCGGGCTCCTACAATGAGCAGTTCTTC; v_call: TRBV7-3; d_call: TRBD1; j_call: TRBJ2-1; clone_size: NA
cdr3_aa: CSVPGPSTQYF; cdr3_nt: TGCAGCGTTCCAGGGCCAAGCACGCAGTATTTT; v_call: TRBV29-1; d_call: NA; j_call: TRBJ2-3; clone_size: NA
cdr3_aa: CASSPAGGGSYEQYF; cdr3_nt: TGTGCCAGCAGCCCGGCGGGGGGGGGCTCCTACGAGCAGTACTTC; v_call: TRBV5-4; d_call: TRBD2; j_call: TRBJ2-7; clone_size: few
cdr3_aa: CSGGQGANTGELFF; cdr3_nt: TGCAGCGGTGGACAGGGTGCGAACACCGGGGAGCTGTTTTTT; v_call: TRBV29-1; d_call: TRBD1; j_call: TRBJ2-2; clone_size: NA
cdr3_aa: CASSLRGTGGFSNQPQHF; cdr3_nt: TGTGCCAGCAGCCTAAGGGGGACAGGGGGCTTTAGCAATCAGCCCCAGCATTTT; v_call: TRBV27; d_call: TRBD1; j_call: TRBJ1-5; clone_size: NA
cdr3_aa: CASSLLGLHSPLHF; cdr3_nt: TGTGCCAGCAGTTTATTGGGACTGCATTCACCCCTCCACTTT; v_call: TRBV27; d_call: NA; j_call: TRBJ1-6; clone_size: few
cdr3_aa: CATSRRTGEQYF; cdr3_nt: TGTGCCACCAGCAGACGTACGGGGGAGCAGTACTTC; v_call: TRBV15; d_call: NA; j_call: TRBJ2-7; clone_size: NA
cdr3_aa: CASSPLIGTGGGYTF; cdr3_nt: TGTGCCAGCAGTCCTCTTATTGGGACAGGGGGTGGCTACACCTTC; v_call: TRBV6-5; d_call: TRBD1; j_call: TRBJ1-2; clone_size: NA
cdr3_aa: CASSESQGINQPQHF; cdr3_nt: TGCGCCAGCAGTGAGTCCCAGGGGATCAATCAGCCCCAGCATTTT; v_call: TRBV10-2; d_call: NA; j_call: TRBJ1-5; clone_size: NA
cdr3_aa: CASTERRQETQYF; cdr3_nt: TGTGCCAGCACCGAGAGGAGGCAAGAGACCCAGTACTTC; v_call: TRBV21-1; d_call: NA; j_call: TRBJ2-5; clone_size: NA
cdr3_aa: CASSDQDRGSYGYTF; cdr3_nt: TGTGCCAGCAGTGACCAGGACAGGGGGAGCTATGGCTACACCTTC; v_call: TRBV6-4; d_call: TRBD1; j_call: TRBJ1-2; clone_size: few
cdr3_aa: CASSLAFEGSGYTF; cdr3_nt: TGTGCCAGCAGCTTAGCTTTCGAGGGTTCTGGCTACACCTTC; v_call: TRBV11-2; d_call: NA; j_call: TRBJ1-2; clone_size: once
cdr3_aa: CASSSSAAGGQFF; cdr3_nt: TGTGCCAGCAGCTCGTCGGCGGCGGGGGGGCAGTTCTTC; v_call: TRBV7-3; d_call: TRBD2; j_call: TRBJ2-1; clone_size: NA
cdr3_aa: CASSLTGTQRINEQFF; cdr3_nt: TGTGCCAGCAGCCTGACCGGGACACAGAGAATCAATGAGCAGTTCTTC; v_call: TRBV7-9; d_call: NA; j_call: TRBJ2-1; clone_size: NA
cdr3_aa: CASSRDSYEQYF; cdr3_nt: TGTGCCAGCAGTCGGGACTCCTACGAGCAGTACTTC; v_call: TRBV6-5; d_call: NA; j_call: TRBJ2-7; clone_size: NA
cdr3_aa: CASSAQRTDTQYF; cdr3_nt: TGTGCCAGTTCGGCACAGCGCACAGATACGCAGTATTTT; v_call: TRBV19; d_call: NA; j_call: TRBJ2-3; clone_size: once
cdr3_aa: CASYYGGVYGETQYF; cdr3_nt: TGTGCCAGCTATTACGGGGGGGTCTATGGGGAGACCCAGTACTTC; v_call: TRBV2; d_call: TRBD2; j_call: TRBJ2-5; clone_size: NA
cdr3_aa: CASSPRLALAKNIQYF; cdr3_nt: TGTGCCAGCAGTCCACGACTAGCGCTAGCCAAAAACATTCAGTACTTC; v_call: TRBV28; d_call: TRBD2; j_call: TRBJ2-4; clone_size: NA
cdr3_aa: CASSLGSGPTGELFF; cdr3_nt: TGTGCCAGCAGTTTAGGTAGCGGCCCCACCGGGGAGCTGTTTTTT; v_call: TRBV28; d_call: NA; j_call: TRBJ2-2; clone_size: NA